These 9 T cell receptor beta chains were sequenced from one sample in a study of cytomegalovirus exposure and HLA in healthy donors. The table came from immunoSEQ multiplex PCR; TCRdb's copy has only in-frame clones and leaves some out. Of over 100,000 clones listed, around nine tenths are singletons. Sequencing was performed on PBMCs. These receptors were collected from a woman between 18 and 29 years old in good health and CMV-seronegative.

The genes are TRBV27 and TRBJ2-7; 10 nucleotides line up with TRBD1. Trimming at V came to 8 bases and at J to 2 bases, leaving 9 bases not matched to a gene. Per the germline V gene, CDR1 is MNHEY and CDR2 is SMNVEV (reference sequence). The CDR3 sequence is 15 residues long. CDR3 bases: TGTGCCAGCCGGCCTTGGGACAGGGGTCCCTACGAGCAGTACTTC. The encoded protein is CASRPWDRGPYEQYF.

The CDR3 loop is CASSLGPGFNQPQHF. The DNA of the CDR3 is TGTGCCAGCAGCTTAGGCCCGGGTTTCAATCAGCCCCAGCATTTT. This chain uses TRBV7-2 with TRBJ1-5; D is unclear. The V end lost 1 base, the J end lost 3 bases, and 10 bases lay between the germline ends. The CDR3 is 15 residues long. CDR1 SGHTA and CDR2 FQGNSA come from the germline V gene.

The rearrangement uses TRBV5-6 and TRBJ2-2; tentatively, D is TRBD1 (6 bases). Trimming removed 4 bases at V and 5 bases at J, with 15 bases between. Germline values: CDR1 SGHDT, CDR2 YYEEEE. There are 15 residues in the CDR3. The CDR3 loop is CASSPSTGFTGELFF. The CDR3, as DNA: TGTGCCAGCAGCCCTTCGACAGGCTTTACCGGGGAGCTGTTTTTT.

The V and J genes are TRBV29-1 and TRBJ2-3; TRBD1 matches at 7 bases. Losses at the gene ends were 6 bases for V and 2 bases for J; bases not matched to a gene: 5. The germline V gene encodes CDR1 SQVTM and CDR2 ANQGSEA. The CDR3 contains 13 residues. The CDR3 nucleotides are TGCAGCGTAACAGGGGCCCCCACAGATACGCAGTATTTT. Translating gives CSVTGAPTDTQYF.

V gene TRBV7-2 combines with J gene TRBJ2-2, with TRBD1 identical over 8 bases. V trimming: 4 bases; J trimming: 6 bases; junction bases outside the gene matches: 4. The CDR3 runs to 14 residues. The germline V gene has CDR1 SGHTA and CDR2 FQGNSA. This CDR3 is CASSSSGGSGELFF. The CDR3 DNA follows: TGTGCCAGCAGCTCCTCAGGGGGCTCCGGGGAGCTGTTTTTT.

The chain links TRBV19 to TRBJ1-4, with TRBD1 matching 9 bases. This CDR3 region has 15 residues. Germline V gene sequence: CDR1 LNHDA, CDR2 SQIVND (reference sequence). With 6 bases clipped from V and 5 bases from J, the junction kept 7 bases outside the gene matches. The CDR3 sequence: CASSPTGGGNEKLFF. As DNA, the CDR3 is TGTGCCAGTAGCCCCACAGGGGGCGGGAATGAAAAACTGTTTTTT.

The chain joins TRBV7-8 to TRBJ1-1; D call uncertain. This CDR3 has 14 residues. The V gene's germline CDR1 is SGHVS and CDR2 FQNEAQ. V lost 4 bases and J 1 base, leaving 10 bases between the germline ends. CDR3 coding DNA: TGTGCCAGCAGCTCCGGGGTGGGGAACACTGAAGCTTTCTTT. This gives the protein CASSSGVGNTEAFF.

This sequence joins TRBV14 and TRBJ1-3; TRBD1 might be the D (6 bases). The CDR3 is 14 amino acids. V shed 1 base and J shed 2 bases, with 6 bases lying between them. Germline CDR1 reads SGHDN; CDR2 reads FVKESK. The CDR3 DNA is TGTGCCAGCAGCCAAGGGACAGCTGGAAACACCATATATTTT. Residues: CASSQGTAGNTIYF.

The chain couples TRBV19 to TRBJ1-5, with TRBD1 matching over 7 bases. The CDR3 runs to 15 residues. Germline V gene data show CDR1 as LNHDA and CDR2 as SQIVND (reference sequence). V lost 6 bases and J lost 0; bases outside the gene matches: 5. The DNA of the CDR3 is TGTGCCAGTAGCGGACAGGCTTATAGCAATCAGCCCCAGCATTTT. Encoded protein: CASSGQAYSNQPQHF.